One T cell receptor beta chain is described in this entry. This CDR3 has 14 amino acids. The V gene's germline CDR1 is MNHNS and CDR2 SASEGT. V was pared by 6 bases and J by 1 base, with 12 bases between. These data are taken from a study of T cell changes during pregnancy in multiple sclerosis. Sequencing was performed with immunoSEQ multiplex PCR; in TCRdb, only in-frame clones are kept and a portion is missing. The sample comprises about 52,000 clones, over 85% of which are singletons, and about 0.37% rests with the top ten. The source was CD4+ T cells from peripheral blood mononuclear cells, collected before pregnancy. The sequence came from a female donor with multiple sclerosis, enrolled in a pregnancy study. V is TRBV6-1 and J is TRBJ1-2; D might be TRBD1 (6 bases). The CDR3 DNA reads as TGTGCCAGCAGGAGACAGGCCGATAACTATGGCTACACCTTC. Amino acid sequence: CASRRQADNYGYTF.